This TCR beta chain stems from a study of cytomegalovirus exposure and HLA in healthy donors. Both 60 Vbeta primers and 13 Jbeta primers went into the PCR. Data came from immunoSEQ multiplex PCR; TCRdb stores just in-frame clones and leaves some out. The sample's table shows 75,000 to 95,000 clones. This CDR3 has 14 amino acids. Trimming cost V 0 bases and J 4 bases, with 11 bases left between them. The V gene's germline CDR1 is SGDLS and CDR2 YYNGEE. The sequencing sample was made of PBMCs. The chain links TRBV9 to TRBJ2-7; D remains ambiguous. The sequence was obtained from a woman aged 55-75 years in good health and CMV-seronegative. The CDR3 nucleotides are TGTGCCAGCAGCGTAGATATCAGCAGGTACGAGCAGTACTTC. Translation gives CASSVDISRYEQYF.